The clone carrying this TCR beta chain occurred once. The sample is drawn from a study of blood T cell repertoires in COVID-19. This CDR3 is 11 amino acids long. The germline gives CDR1 SGHVS, CDR2 FQNEAQ. Trimming removed 5 bases at V and 5 bases at J, with 6 bases between. The data were produced by immunoSEQ multiplex PCR, yet TCRdb's version contains in-frame clones alone and is incomplete. This sample has around 190,000 clones; approximately 80% occur once, and the top ten carry 13%. Sequencing was performed on peripheral blood. This receptor was taken from a human donor in a cohort sampled during active COVID-19. V is TRBV7-8 and J is TRBJ2-5; D unresolved. The CDR3 is CASSPQETQYF. CDR3 sequence (DNA): TGTGCCAGCAGCCCCCAGGAGACCCAGTACTTC.